The 24 T cell receptor beta chains presented below share a single source sample, sequenced in a study of radiation and T cells in renal cell carcinoma (dated by TCRdb to the early 2020s). What this sample's time point label stands for: blood 2 weeks post-SBRT. The sample's treatment or condition label, in plain terms: 15 Gy SBRT to primary tumor, nephrectomy 4 weeks later. The library was generated by the immunoSEQ multiplex PCR assay. TCRdb holds this immuneACCESS table with in-frame rearrangements only. Some clones are missing; in checked studies, unresolved V genes explain under half, and the rest has no known cause. The sample contains about 120,000 clones, roughly four fifths of them found a single time. 5% to 6.5% of the sample comes from the top ten. The sequences come from blood, collected from a patient whose treatment included radiotherapy and nephrectomy. The receptors shown here come from a man aged 50 to 60 with renal cell carcinoma.

The rearrangement uses TRBV25-1 and TRBJ2-7; 8 nucleotides agree with TRBD1. The CDR3 extends over 17 amino acids. V dropped 3 bases and J dropped 0; count of bases not matched to a gene: 10. Germline CDR1 MGHDK, CDR2 SYGVNS. The CDR3 DNA reads TGTGCCAGCAGTGACCCTCGGACAGGGCCGAGCTCCTACGAGCAGTACTTC. Amino acid sequence: CASSDPRTGPSSYEQYF.

CDR3 loop: CASSASGTDNNYGYTF. Written as DNA, the CDR3 is TGTGCCAGCAGCGCCTCCGGGACAGATAATAACTATGGCTACACCTTC. The chain carries TRBV9 and TRBJ1-2, with TRBD1 matching 7 bases. V lost 3 bases, J lost 1 base, and 9 bases stayed unmatched. The length of the CDR3 is 16 residues. Germline V lookup: CDR1 SGDLS, CDR2 YYNGEE.

The count of this clone is one. This rearrangement joins TRBV5-1 to TRBJ1-6; D gene ambiguous. The CDR3 runs to 14 residues. V was clipped by 0 bases and J by 10 bases, with 11 bases between them. CDR1 and CDR2 from the germline V gene are SGHRS and YFSETQ. The CDR3 sequence: CASSLGEGSSPLHF. CDR3 in DNA: TGCGCCAGCAGCTTGGGTGAGGGAAGCTCACCCCTCCACTTT.

The chain links TRBV7-6 to TRBJ1-1; weak D call: TRBD1 (6 bases). The CDR3 extends over 16 amino acids. Germline loops: CDR1 SGHVS, CDR2 FNYEAQ. V lost 0 bases and J lost 4, with 15 bases in between. The CDR3 coding sequence is TGTGCCAGCAGCTTAGCGGGGGGGGCGAGGGGCACTGAAGCTTTCTTT. Translating it yields CASSLAGGARGTEAFF.

The chain carries TRBV20-1 and TRBJ2-7, with D unclear. V gave up 3 bases and J gave up 2 bases, with 5 bases separating them. The germline V gene encodes CDR1 DFQATT and CDR2 SNEGSKA (reference sequence). The CDR3 covers 11 residues. CDR3 sequence (DNA): TGCAGTGCTAGCGGAACCTACGAGCAGTACTTC. Protein sequence: CSASGTYEQYF.

The V gene is TRBV2, the J gene TRBJ2-1; D possibly corresponds to TRBD1 (6 bases). Germline values: CDR1 SNHLY, CDR2 FYNNEI. V was trimmed by 3 bases and J by 3 bases, leaving 12 bases between them. The length of the CDR3 is 15 residues. For the CDR3, the DNA is TGTGCCAGCAGTGACCAAGGACAGATCTACAATGAGCAGTTCTTC. Translation: CASSDQGQIYNEQFF.

The chain uses TRBV4-1 and TRBJ2-1; 10 bases are shared with TRBD2. V shed 4 bases and J 1 base; nucleotides not matched to a gene: 4. CDR3 length: 16 amino acids. Per germline, CDR1 MGHRA and CDR2 YSYEKL. CDR3 loop: CASSPTTSGSYNEQFF. The CDR3 DNA reads TGCGCCAGCAGCCCTACGACTAGCGGGTCCTACAATGAGCAGTTCTTC.

In its sample, this clone is hyperexpanded. The rearrangement joins TRBV28 to TRBJ1-4; D is undetermined. V dropped 6 bases and J dropped 0 bases, with 11 bases sitting between them. Germline CDR1 MDHEN, CDR2 SYDVKM. CDR3 length: 15 amino acids. DNA for the CDR3: TGTGCCAGCAGCATACAGACTTCAACTAATGAAAAACTGTTTTTT. Amino acids: CASSIQTSTNEKLFF.

This clone was found a few times. The V call is TRBV4-2, the J call TRBJ2-3; the match to TRBD2 covers 12 bases. The germline V gene encodes CDR1 LGHNA and CDR2 YNFKEQ. CDR3 length: 16 residues. The V gene end was trimmed by 5 bases and the J gene end by 4 bases; junction bases not matched to a gene: 7. The DNA of the CDR3 is TGTGCCAGCAGCTCCCGACTAGCGGGAGAATCAGATACGCAGTATTTT. The encoded protein is CASSSRLAGESDTQYF.

The chain recombines TRBV18 with TRBJ1-2, with no clear D. V lost 2 bases, J lost 4 bases, and 17 bases lay in between. The CDR3 extends over 16 amino acids. Germline lookup yields CDR1 KGHSH and CDR2 LQKENI. CDR3 DNA: TGTGCCAGCTCACCATCCCCAGGTGAGGGAAGCTATGGCTACACCTTC. It yields the protein CASSPSPGEGSYGYTF.

The V and J genes are TRBV5-1 and TRBJ2-5, with D perhaps matching TRBD1 (6 bases). The germline V gene has CDR1 SGHRS and CDR2 YFSETQ. The CDR3 sequence is 15 residues long. V lost 2 bases to trimming and J lost 3 bases, with 14 bases between them. CDR3 sequence reads: CASSLTTAGEETQYF. The DNA for the CDR3 is TGCGCCAGCAGCTTAACGACCGCAGGGGAAGAGACCCAGTACTTC.

Comment on this clone: The same CDR3 arises from other DNA sequences in this sample as well. The chain carries TRBV27 and TRBJ2-3, with D unclear. Germline CDR1 MNHEY, CDR2 SMNVEV (reference sequence). This CDR3 has 13 residues. V gave up 0 bases and J gave up 4 bases, with 5 bases separating them. CDR3 sequence (DNA): TGTGCCAGCAGTTTATCGAGAGCAGATACGCAGTATTTT. Its translation: CASSLSRADTQYF.

V gene TRBV18 combines with J gene TRBJ1-5; 7 nucleotides agree with TRBD1. This CDR3 has 16 residues. Trimming cost V 0 bases and J 5 bases; bases outside gene matches: 7. Germline V gene lookup returns CDR1 KGHSH and CDR2 LQKENI. The CDR3 nucleotides read TGTGCCAGCTCACCACCGACAGGGAAGGTCTATCAGCCCCAGCATTTT. Protein product: CASSPPTGKVYQPQHF. The full variable domain, rest sourced from reference TRBV18 and TRBJ1-5, is NAGVMQNPRHLVRRRGQEARLRCSPMKGHSHVYWYRQLPEEGLKFMVYLQKENIIDESGMPKERFSAEFPKEGPSILRIQQVVRGDSAAYFCASSPPTGKVYQPQHFGDGTRLSIL.

This clone was found once. This chain joins TRBV28 and TRBJ1-1; possibly TRBD1 for D (6 bases). Trimming left V 3 bases short and J 4 bases short, with 18 bases between. Germline V gene sequence: CDR1 MDHEN, CDR2 SYDVKM. This CDR3 has 16 residues. CDR3 loop: CASSFLGGRMGTEAFF. The CDR3 DNA sequence: TGTGCCAGCAGTTTCCTTGGGGGGCGCATGGGCACTGAAGCTTTCTTT.

The CDR3 region has the DNA TGTGCAAGTCGCTTAGCGACGAGTGGGCTTTTC. Protein product: CASRLATSGLF. This chain joins TRBV12-2 and TRBJ2-7; the table's D call of TRBD1 was not tested on the DNA. TRBV12-2 is annotated as a pseudogene. This CDR3 has 11 residues.

The V call is TRBV6-1, the J call TRBJ1-2; D is perhaps TRBD1 (5 bases). CDR1 MNHNS and CDR2 SASEGT come from the germline V gene. This CDR3 comprises 16 residues. The V and J ends lost 2 bases and 3 bases respectively, with 16 bases between them. CDR3 protein: CASSEFVQGMDYGYTF. The CDR3 nucleotides are TGTGCCAGCAGTGAATTTGTGCAGGGTATGGACTATGGCTACACCTTC.

The gene calls are TRBV6-6 and TRBJ1-5; TRBD1 is a possible D gene (5 bases). The V end lost 4 bases, the J end lost 5 bases, and 12 bases lay between the germline ends. The CDR3 covers 14 residues. CDR1 is MNHNY and CDR2 is SVGAGI in the germline V gene (reference sequence). CDR3 nucleotides: TGTGCCAGCAGTTGGACAAAGACTCATCAGCCCCAGCATTTT. This codes for CASSWTKTHQPQHF.

A remark on this clone: This sample includes further DNA sequences coding for the same CDR3. The chain combines TRBV7-3 with TRBJ2-2; a possible D gene is TRBD1 (7 bases). V shed 5 bases and J shed 5 bases, with 12 bases lying between them. Germline V gene data show CDR1 as SGHTA and CDR2 as FQGTGA. The CDR3 runs 14 residues. This CDR3 reads CASSLTGRTGELFF. DNA of the CDR3: TGTGCCAGCAGCCTGACAGGGAGGACCGGGGAGCTGTTTTTT.

The CDR3 region is CASSLVGEQGRVTDTQYF. The CDR3 DNA is TGTGCCAGCAGCTTAGTAGGTGAGCAGGGTCGGGTTACAGATACGCAGTATTTT. The chain couples TRBV7-6 to TRBJ2-3; possibly TRBD1 for D (5 bases). The CDR3 runs 18 residues. CDR1 and CDR2 (germline): SGHVS, FNYEAQ. Trimming stripped 1 base from V and 3 bases from J, with 20 bases between.

The chain uses TRBV30 and TRBJ2-7; the D is unclear. The CDR3 totals 12 residues. V was clipped by 4 bases and J by 3 bases, with 10 bases between them. CDR1 and CDR2 (germline): GTSNPN, SVGIG (reference sequence). CDR3 sequence: CAWTELGYEQYF. CDR3 DNA: TGTGCCTGGACGGAGCTAGGCTACGAGCAGTACTTC.

This clone has just a few counts. The gene calls are TRBV5-1 and TRBJ1-2; possibly TRBD1 for D (6 bases). This CDR3 region has 13 residues. Germline-derived CDR1 and CDR2 are SGHRS and YFSETQ. Deletions cut 0 bases from V and 6 bases from J, with 9 bases between. For the CDR3, the DNA is TGCGCCAGCAGCTTGGCGGGGGCGAATGGCTACACCTTC. Translated, it gives CASSLAGANGYTF.

In its sample, this clone was seen a few times. The chain couples TRBV6-4 to TRBJ1-1, with 9 nucleotides matching TRBD1. V gave up 4 bases and J gave up 8 bases; unmatched junction bases: 8. Germline V gene lookup returns CDR1 MRHNA and CDR2 SNTAGT. CDR3 length: 14 amino acids. CDR3 sequence: CASSVQIGQGEAFF. Written as DNA, the CDR3 is TGTGCCAGCAGTGTTCAAATTGGACAGGGGGAAGCTTTCTTT.

The J gene is TRBJ2-7, the V gene TRBV10-3, with 11 bases fitting TRBD2. The V gene end was trimmed by 2 bases and the J gene end by 5 bases; junction bases not matched to a gene: 5. This CDR3 has 15 amino acids. Germline V gene data show CDR1 as ENHRY and CDR2 as SYGVKD. In nucleotides, the CDR3 is TGTGCCATCAGTGAGACTAGCGGGAGATCCCACGAGCAGTACTTC. Translation: CAISETSGRSHEQYF.

The chain carries TRBV13 and TRBJ2-1; weak D call: TRBD1 (6 bases). Per germline, CDR1 PRHDT and CDR2 FYEKMQ (reference sequence). Trimming stripped 3 bases from V and 6 bases from J, with 12 bases between. This CDR3 comprises 14 residues. The CDR3 DNA is TGTGCCAGCAGCTTTCAGGGGACCCTCAATGAGCAGTTCTTC. Its protein is CASSFQGTLNEQFF. Variable domain in full (rest from reference TRBV13 and TRBJ2-1): AAGVIQSPRHLIKEKRETATLKCYPIPRHDTVYWYQQGPGQDPQFLISFYEKMQSDKGSIPDRFSAQQFSDYHSELNMSSLELGDSALYFCASSFQGTLNEQFFGPGTRLTVL.